What follows are 4 T cell receptor beta chains derived from one specimen sequenced in a study of control samples from healthy donors and cancer patients. Here immunoSEQ multiplex PCR was the method, and the copy in TCRdb shows in-frame clones only, minus some. This sample has more than 25,000 clones; approximately 94% occur once, and the top ten carry 5% to 7.5%. Sequenced sample: blood. Receptors were obtained from a man aged 60-69 years in good health.

This clone was counted a single time. The J gene is TRBJ1-4, the V gene TRBV6-5; TRBD1 might be the D (5 bases). This CDR3 contains 15 residues. V lost 0 bases to trimming and J lost 8 bases, with 13 bases between them. CDR1 MNHEY and CDR2 SVGAGI come from the germline V gene. Here the CDR3 DNA reads TGTGCCAGCAGTTACTCGAGGGGAGTTACGGAAAAACTGTTTTTT. It codes for CASSYSRGVTEKLFF.

J is TRBJ1-1 and V is TRBV28, with D perhaps matching TRBD1 (6 bases). The germline CDR1 and CDR2 sequences are MDHEN and SYDVKM. There are 15 residues in the CDR3. The V end was cut by 5 bases, the J end by 1 base, with 14 bases between. CDR3 residues: CASSPAGTQNTEAFF. The CDR3 coding sequence is TGTGCCAGCAGTCCCGCCGGGACACAGAACACTGAAGCTTTCTTT.

The chain employs TRBV11-2 and TRBJ1-2, with D hard to call. Trimming stripped 0 bases from V and 8 bases from J, with 19 bases between. CDR3 length: 16 residues. Germline V CDR1 and CDR2: SGHAT, FQNNGV. The CDR3 reads CASSLDPVGELGGYTF. The CDR3, as DNA: TGTGCCAGCAGCTTAGATCCGGTCGGGGAACTAGGCGGCTACACCTTC.

The chain uses TRBV7-9 and TRBJ1-4; no firm D call. V lost 5 bases and J 7 bases, leaving 11 bases between the germline ends. The germline gives CDR1 SEHNR, CDR2 FQNEAQ (reference sequence). CDR3 length: 13 amino acids. CDR3: CASSRQSGEKLFF. DNA of the CDR3: TGTGCCAGCAGCCGGCAGAGCGGTGAAAAACTGTTTTTT.